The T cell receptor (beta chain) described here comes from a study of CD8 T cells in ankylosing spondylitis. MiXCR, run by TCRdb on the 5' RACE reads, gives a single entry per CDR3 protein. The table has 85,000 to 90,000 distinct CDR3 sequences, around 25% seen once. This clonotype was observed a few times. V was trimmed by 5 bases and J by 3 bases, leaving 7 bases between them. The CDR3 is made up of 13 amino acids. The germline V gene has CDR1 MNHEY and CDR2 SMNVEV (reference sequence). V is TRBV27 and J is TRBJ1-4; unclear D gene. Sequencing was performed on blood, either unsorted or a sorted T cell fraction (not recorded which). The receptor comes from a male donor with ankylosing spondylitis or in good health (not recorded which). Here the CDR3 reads CASSPYSNEKLFF. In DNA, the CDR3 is TGTGCCAGCAGTCCGTACTCTAATGAAAAACTGTTTTTT.